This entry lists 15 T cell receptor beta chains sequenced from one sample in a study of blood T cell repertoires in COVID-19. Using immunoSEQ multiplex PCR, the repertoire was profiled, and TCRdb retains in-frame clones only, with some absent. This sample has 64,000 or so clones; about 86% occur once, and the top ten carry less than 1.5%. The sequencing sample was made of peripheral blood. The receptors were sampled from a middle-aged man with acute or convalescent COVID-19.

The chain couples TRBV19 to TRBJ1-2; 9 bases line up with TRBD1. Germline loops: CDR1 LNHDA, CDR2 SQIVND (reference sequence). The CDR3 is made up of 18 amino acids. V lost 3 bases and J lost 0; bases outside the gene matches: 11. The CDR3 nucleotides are TGTGCCAGTAGTATTCGCGGGACAGGGCGAGATCCTAACTATGGCTACACCTTC. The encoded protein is CASSIRGTGRDPNYGYTF.

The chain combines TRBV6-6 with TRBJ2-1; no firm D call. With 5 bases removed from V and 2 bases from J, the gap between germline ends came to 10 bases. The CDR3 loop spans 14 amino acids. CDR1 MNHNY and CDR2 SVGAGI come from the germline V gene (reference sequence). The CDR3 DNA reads TGTGCCAGCAGTACCCTGGGCGCCTACAATGAGCAGTTCTTC. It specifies CASSTLGAYNEQFF.

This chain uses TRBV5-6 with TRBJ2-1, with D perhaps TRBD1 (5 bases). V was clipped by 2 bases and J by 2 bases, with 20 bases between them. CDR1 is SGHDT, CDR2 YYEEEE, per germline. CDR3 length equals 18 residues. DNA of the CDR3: TGTGCCAGCAGCTTACGAGCCCCAGGGTTTGGTCCCTACAATGAGCAGTTCTTC. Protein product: CASSLRAPGFGPYNEQFF. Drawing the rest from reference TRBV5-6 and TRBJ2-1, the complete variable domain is DAGVTQSPTHLIKTRGQQVTLRCSPKSGHDTVSWYQQALGQGPQFIFQYYEEEERQRGNFPDRFSGHQFPNYSSELNVNALLLGDSALYLCASSLRAPGFGPYNEQFFGPGTRLTVL.

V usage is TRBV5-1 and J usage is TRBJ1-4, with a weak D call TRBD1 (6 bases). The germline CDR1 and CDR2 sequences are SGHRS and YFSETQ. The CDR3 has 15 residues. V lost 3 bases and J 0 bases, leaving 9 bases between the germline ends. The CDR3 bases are TGCGCCAGCAGCTCCGGACAGACAACTAATGAAAAACTGTTTTTT. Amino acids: CASSSGQTTNEKLFF.

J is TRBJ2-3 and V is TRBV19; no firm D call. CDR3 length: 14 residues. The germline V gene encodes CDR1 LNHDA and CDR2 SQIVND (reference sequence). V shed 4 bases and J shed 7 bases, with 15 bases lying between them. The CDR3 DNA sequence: TGTGCCAGTAGTACCCGGAGCGAGGCCTATACGCAGTATTTT. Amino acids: CASSTRSEAYTQYF.

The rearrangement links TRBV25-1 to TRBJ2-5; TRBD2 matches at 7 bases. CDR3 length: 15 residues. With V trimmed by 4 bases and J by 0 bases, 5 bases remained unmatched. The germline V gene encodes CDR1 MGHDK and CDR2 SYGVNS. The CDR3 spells CASSAPAGHQETQYF. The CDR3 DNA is TGTGCCAGCAGTGCCCCAGCGGGGCACCAAGAGACCCAGTACTTC.

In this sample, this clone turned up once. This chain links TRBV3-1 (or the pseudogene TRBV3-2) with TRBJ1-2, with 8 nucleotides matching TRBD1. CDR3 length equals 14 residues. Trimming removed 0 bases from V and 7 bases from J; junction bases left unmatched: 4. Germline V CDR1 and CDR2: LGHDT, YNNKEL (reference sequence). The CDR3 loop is CASSQDLQGGGYTF. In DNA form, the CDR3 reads TGTGCCAGCAGCCAAGACCTACAGGGGGGTGGCTACACCTTC.

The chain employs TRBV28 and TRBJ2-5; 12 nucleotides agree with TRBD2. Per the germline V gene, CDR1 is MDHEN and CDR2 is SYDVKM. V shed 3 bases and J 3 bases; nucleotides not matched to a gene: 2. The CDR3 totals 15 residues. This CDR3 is CASSFLAGGKETQYF. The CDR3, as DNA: TGTGCCAGCAGTTTCCTAGCGGGGGGGAAAGAGACCCAGTACTTC.

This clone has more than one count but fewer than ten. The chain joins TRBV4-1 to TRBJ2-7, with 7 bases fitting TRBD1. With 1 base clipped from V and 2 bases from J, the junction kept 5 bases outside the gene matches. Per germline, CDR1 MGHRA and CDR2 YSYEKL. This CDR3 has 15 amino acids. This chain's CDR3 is CASSQVNRGPYEQYF. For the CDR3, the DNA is TGCGCCAGCAGCCAAGTCAACAGGGGACCCTACGAGCAGTACTTC.

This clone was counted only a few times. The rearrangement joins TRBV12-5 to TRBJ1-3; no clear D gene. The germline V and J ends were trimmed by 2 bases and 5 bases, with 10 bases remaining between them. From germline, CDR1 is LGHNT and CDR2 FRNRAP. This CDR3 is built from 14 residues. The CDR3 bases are TGTGCTAGTGGTTTGCGTAACCAGAGAAACACCATATATTTT. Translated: CASGLRNQRNTIYF.

DNA of the CDR3: TGCGCCAGCAGCCAACTGGGACAGGCCCAAAAGGGGAAACTGTTTTTT. This codes for CASSQLGQAQKGKLFF. This rearrangement joins TRBV4-1 to TRBJ1-4, with 8 nucleotides matching TRBD1. The trim removed 2 bases at V and 11 bases at J, leaving 13 bases unmatched. CDR1 and CDR2 from the germline V gene are MGHRA and YSYEKL. The CDR3 runs to 16 residues.

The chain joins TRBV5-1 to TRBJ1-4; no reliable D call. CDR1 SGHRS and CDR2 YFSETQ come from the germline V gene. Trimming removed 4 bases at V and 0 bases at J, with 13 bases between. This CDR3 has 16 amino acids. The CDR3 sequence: CASSGSLMPTNEKLFF. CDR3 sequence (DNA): TGCGCCAGCAGCGGCTCTCTCATGCCAACTAATGAAAAACTGTTTTTT. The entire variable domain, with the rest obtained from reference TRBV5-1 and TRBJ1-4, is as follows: KAGVTQTPRYLIKTRGQQVTLSCSPISGHRSVSWYQQTPGQGLQFLFEYFSETQRNKGNFPGRFSGRQFSNSRSEMNVSTLELGDSALYLCASSGSLMPTNEKLFFGSGTQLSVL.

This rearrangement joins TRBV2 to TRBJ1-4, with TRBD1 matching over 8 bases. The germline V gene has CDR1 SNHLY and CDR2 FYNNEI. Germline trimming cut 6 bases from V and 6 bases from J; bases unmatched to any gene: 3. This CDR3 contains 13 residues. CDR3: CASRDRDDEKLFF. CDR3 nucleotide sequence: TGTGCCAGCAGGGACAGGGACGATGAAAAACTGTTTTTT.

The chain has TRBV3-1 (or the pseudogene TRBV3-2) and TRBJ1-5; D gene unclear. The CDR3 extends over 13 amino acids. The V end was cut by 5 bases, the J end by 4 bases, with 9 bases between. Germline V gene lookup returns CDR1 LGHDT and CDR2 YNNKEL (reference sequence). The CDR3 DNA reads TGTGCCAGCAGCATGCGTCTTAATCAGCCCCAGCATTTT. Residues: CASSMRLNQPQHF.

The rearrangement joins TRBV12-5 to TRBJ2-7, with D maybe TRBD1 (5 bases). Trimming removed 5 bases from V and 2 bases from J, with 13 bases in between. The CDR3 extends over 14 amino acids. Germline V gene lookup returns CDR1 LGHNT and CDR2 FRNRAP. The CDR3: CASGPSDKPYEQYF. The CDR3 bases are TGTGCTAGTGGTCCATCGGACAAGCCCTACGAGCAGTACTTC.